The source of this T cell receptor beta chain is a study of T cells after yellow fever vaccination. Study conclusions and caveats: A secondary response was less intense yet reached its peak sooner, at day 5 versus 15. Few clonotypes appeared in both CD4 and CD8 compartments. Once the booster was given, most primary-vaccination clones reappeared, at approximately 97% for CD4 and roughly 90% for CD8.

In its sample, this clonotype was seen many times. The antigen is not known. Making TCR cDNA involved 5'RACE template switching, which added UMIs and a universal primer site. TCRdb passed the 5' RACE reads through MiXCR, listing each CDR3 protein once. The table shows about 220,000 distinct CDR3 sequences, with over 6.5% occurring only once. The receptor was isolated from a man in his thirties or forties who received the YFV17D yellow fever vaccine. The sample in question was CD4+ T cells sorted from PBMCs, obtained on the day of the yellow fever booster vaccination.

The CDR3 here is CAISAGGSRETQYF. CDR3 nucleotide sequence: TGTGCCATCAGTGCAGGGGGGTCTCGGGAGACCCAGTACTTC. The V call is TRBV10-3, the J call TRBJ2-5, with D maybe TRBD1 (7 bases). Per the germline V gene, CDR1 is ENHRY and CDR2 is SYGVKD. This CDR3 has 14 residues. V lost 4 bases and J lost 5, with 14 bases in between.